This T cell receptor beta chain was sequenced during a study of T cells after posttransplantation cyclophosphamide. Overall study findings and caveats: Tissue-infiltrating T cells from skin or gut overlapped little with blood T cells. Donor CD8+ memory clones often dominated recipient blood repertoires at later times. TRB clonality was highly associated with recipient CMV seropositivity and reactivation.

The protocol was immunoSEQ multiplex PCR, while the TCRdb copy is restricted to in-frame clones and leaves out a portion. The sample has 20,000 or so clones, 75% to 90% seen once. Concerning this clone itself: What it binds is not known.

CDR3 length: 17 residues. Control samples came 1 year after myeloablative marrow transplants with methotrexate plus calcineurin inhibitor. The sample was PBMCs, taken around 390 days after allogeneic stem cell transplant with calcineurin inhibitor and methotrexate. This sequence originates from a female patient younger than 45 who received an allogeneic stem cell transplant from an unrelated donor, was CMV-positive, and had acute and chronic GVHD. The T cells may partly be graft donor cells. V usage is TRBV21-1 and J usage is TRBJ2-2; the D segment call TRBD1 is taken from the table without a DNA check. TRBV21-1 is a pseudogene locus. CDR3 loop: CASSNLDRVPRTGELFF. CDR3 DNA: TGTGCCAGCAGCAACTTGGACAGGGTCCCGAGGACCGGGGAGCTGTTTTTT.